The clone carrying this TCR beta chain was detected only a few times. Its target is unknown. TCRdb re-called the reads through MiXCR, storing one row per CDR3 protein. The sample records roughly 630,000 distinct CDR3 sequences, 24% being singletons. This sample stems from a study of T cell repertoires in cytomegalovirus infection. Findings of the study overall: Carriage of CMV together with the relevant HLA was identifiable through cumulative public TCR beta family frequency.

The germline CDR1 and CDR2 sequences are SGHKS and YYEKEE (reference sequence). V shed 0 bases and J shed 5 bases, with 6 bases lying between them. This CDR3 is 13 amino acids long. The chain has TRBV5-5 and TRBJ2-1, with a possible D match to TRBD1 (6 bases). The sample taken for sequencing was CD8+ T cells from PBMCs. The TCR originated in a human donor in good health (CMV status not recorded). Some clones in this sample may be carry-over from other donors' samples. CDR3 region: CASSLEGDNEQFF. The CDR3, as DNA: TGTGCCAGCAGCTTGGAGGGGGACAATGAGCAGTTCTTC.